This paragraph reports one T cell receptor (beta chain). This entry belongs to a study of T cells in Graves' hyperthyroidism and ophthalmopathy. V dropped 2 bases and J dropped 7 bases, with 18 bases sitting between them. Looked up from germline, CDR1 is MDHEN and CDR2 is SYDVKM. The CDR3 totals 16 residues. The CDR3 regions of TCR beta were amplified from RNA transcripts. HTBI primers drove first-round RT-PCR of the TCR CDR3. TCRdb re-analysed the multiplex PCR reads in MiXCR, keeping a single row per CDR3 protein. The sample includes about 690,000 distinct CDR3 sequences, 15% to 20% of them seen just once.

Sequencing used blood. The receptor comes from a man in his fifties with Graves' hyperthyroidism. V usage is TRBV28 and J usage is TRBJ2-1; a possible D gene is TRBD1 (6 bases). The CDR3 region has the DNA TGTGCCAGCAGTTTACGGAACTTAGTCAGGGGTAATGAGCAGTTCTTC. This codes for CASSLRNLVRGNEQFF.